These 20 T cell receptor beta chains were all obtained from the same sample, sequenced in a study of OX40 agonist ivuxolimab in advanced cancers. The protocol was immunoSEQ multiplex PCR, while the TCRdb copy is restricted to in-frame clones and leaves out a portion. This table holds about 61,000 clones, approximately 89% found once. The starting material was CD4+ or CD8+ T cells sorted from blood, obtained in a trial of the OX40 agonist ivuxolimab. These receptors all come from an adult with an advanced solid tumor such as melanoma, head and neck, liver or kidney cancer.

This chain links TRBV27 with TRBJ2-7; a weak D match, TRBD2 (6 bases). The CDR3 runs 12 residues. Germline-derived CDR1 and CDR2 are MNHEY and SMNVEV (reference sequence). V was clipped by 5 bases and J by 7 bases, with 12 bases between them. The CDR3: CASSPAGWEQYF. DNA of the CDR3: TGTGCCAGCAGTCCCGCGGGGTGGGAGCAGTACTTC.

V usage is TRBV4-1 and J usage is TRBJ2-3; TRBD2 is a possible D gene (6 bases). V shed 1 base and J shed 5 bases, with 19 bases lying between them. Germline CDR1 and CDR2: MGHRA and YSYEKL. The length of the CDR3 is 17 residues. The CDR3 DNA sequence: TGCGCCAGCAGCCAAGGGTTCAAGTCGGGAGCGGGAGATACGCAGTATTTT. Translated, it gives CASSQGFKSGAGDTQYF.

The chain links TRBV21-1 to TRBJ2-1; TRBD1, the table's D call, lacks a check against the DNA. TRBV21-1 is labeled a pseudogene. The CDR3 spans 15 residues. In DNA form, the CDR3 reads TGTGCCAGCAGCAAAGGTACAGCTCGTGACAATGAGCAGTTCTTC. This translates into CASSKGTARDNEQFF.

J is TRBJ2-7 and V is TRBV25-1; no clear D. The CDR3 sequence is 13 residues long. Germline loops: CDR1 MGHDK, CDR2 SYGVNS. V lost 2 bases to trimming and J lost 3 bases, with 8 bases between them. CDR3 DNA: TGTGCCAGCAGTGAAACCTCGAGCTACGAGCAGTACTTC. It yields the protein CASSETSSYEQYF.

This clone was observed a few times. The chain is built from TRBV4-1 and TRBJ2-7; D perhaps matches TRBD2 (5 bases). Germline CDR1 reads MGHRA; CDR2 reads YSYEKL. Trimming stripped 1 base from V and 5 bases from J, with 9 bases between. This CDR3 comprises 13 residues. The CDR3 DNA reads TGCGCCAGCAGCCAAGGCGCGGGCGACGAGCAGTACTTC. Amino acids: CASSQGAGDEQYF.

This chain joins TRBV2 and TRBJ1-5; no definite D call. This CDR3 has 14 amino acids. The ends were cut back, 1 base at V and 4 bases at J, with 8 bases in the middle. Germline CDR1 is SNHLY and CDR2 is FYNNEI. CDR3 protein: CASSEVTNNQPQHF. CDR3 nucleotides: TGTGCCAGCAGTGAAGTGACAAATAATCAGCCCCAGCATTTT.

In DNA form, the CDR3 reads TGTGCCAGTAGTCCCGGCTCGGGAGATACGCAGTATTTT. It translates to CASSPGSGDTQYF. This chain uses TRBV19 with TRBJ2-3; D gene uncertain. Germline V lookup: CDR1 LNHDA, CDR2 SQIVND (reference sequence). The CDR3 length is 13 residues. V gave up 5 bases and J gave up 5 bases, with 11 bases separating them. Full variable domain (outside the CDR3, taken from reference TRBV19 and TRBJ2-3): DGGITQSPKYLFRKEGQNVTLSCEQNLNHDAMYWYRQDPGQGLRLIYYSQIVNDFQKGDIAEGYSVSREKKESFPLTVTSAQKNPTAFYLCASSPGSGDTQYFGPGTRLTVL.

The CDR3 protein is CASSLTSGGELFF. CDR3 DNA: TGTGCCAGCAGCTTGACTTCTGGGGGGGAGCTGTTTTTT. The chain couples TRBV5-6 to TRBJ2-2, with no clear D. The CDR3 contains 13 residues. V was pared by 1 base and J by 8 bases, with 9 bases between. Germline CDR1 reads SGHDT; CDR2 reads YYEEEE.

This sequence joins TRBV4-2 and TRBJ1-3; 8 nucleotides match TRBD1. Trimming took 0 bases from V and 4 from J; bases not matched to a gene: 5. Germline values: CDR1 LGHNA, CDR2 YNFKEQ. CDR3 length: 16 amino acids. The CDR3 spells CASSQEGDRLGNTIYF. CDR3 bases: TGTGCCAGCAGCCAAGAAGGGGACAGGCTGGGAAACACCATATATTTT.

The chain combines TRBV4-1 with TRBJ2-7; 9 bases map to TRBD1. J was trimmed by 6 bases and V by 5 bases; bases with no gene match: 11. CDR1 and CDR2 (germline): MGHRA, YSYEKL. The CDR3 has 15 residues. The CDR3 region is CASSKYGTGSFEQYF. CDR3 sequence (DNA): TGCGCCAGCAGCAAATACGGGACAGGGTCGTTCGAGCAGTACTTC.

The chain uses TRBV2 and TRBJ2-4, with D perhaps given as TRBD1 or TRBD2 (5 bases each). The CDR3 loop spans 14 amino acids. Germline V gene sequence: CDR1 SNHLY, CDR2 FYNNEI. The V gene lost 3 bases and the J gene lost 2 bases, with 8 bases spanning the gap. The CDR3 nucleotides are TGTGCCAGCAGTGAGGGGACCTCCAAAAACATTCAGTACTTC. Translating gives CASSEGTSKNIQYF.

J is TRBJ1-1 and V is TRBV27; D unclear. V was pared by 5 bases and J by 4 bases, with 17 bases between. This CDR3 comprises 15 residues. The germline V gene has CDR1 MNHEY and CDR2 SMNVEV (reference sequence). The CDR3 region has the DNA TGTGCCAGCAGTCTAGACTTCGAAAAGGGCACTGAAGCTTTCTTT. This translates into CASSLDFEKGTEAFF.

This clone was seen only a few times. The junction and the germline gene differ at one end; a read error may be behind it. V and J are TRBV7-7 and TRBJ2-7, with D perhaps matching TRBD2 (7 bases). CDR3 length: 13 amino acids. Germline values: CDR1 SSHAT, CDR2 FNYEAQ (reference sequence). The CDR3 is CASSLGGGYEQYF. DNA of the CDR3: TGTGCTAGCAGCTTAGGGGGAGGGTACGAGCAGTACTTC.

The rearrangement links TRBV4-3 to TRBJ2-1, with 9 bases that match TRBD2. The germline CDR1 and CDR2 sequences are LGHNA and YSLEER. After removal of 1 base from V and 7 bases from J, the junction contained 5 bases not matched to a gene. The CDR3 is 15 amino acids. CDR3 loop: CASSQGASGINEQFF. DNA for the CDR3: TGCGCCAGCAGCCAAGGAGCTAGCGGGATAAATGAGCAGTTCTTC.

The rearrangement links TRBV7-2 to TRBJ1-1; TRBD1 agrees at 7 bases. From germline, CDR1 is SGHTA and CDR2 FQGNSA. The CDR3 runs to 14 residues. After removal of 1 base from V and 6 bases from J, the junction contained 5 bases not matched to a gene. The CDR3 nucleotides are TGTGCCAGCAGCTTAGGACAGGGTAAGGCTGAAGCTTTCTTT. Protein sequence: CASSLGQGKAEAFF. Combining the CDR3 with reference TRBV7-2 and TRBJ1-1 gives the whole variable domain GAGVSQSPSNKVTEKGKDVELRCDPISGHTALYWYRQSLGQGLEFLIYFQGNSAPDKSGLPSDRFSAERTGGSVSTLTIQRTQQEDSAVYLCASSLGQGKAEAFFGQGTRLTVV.

The sample holds one count of this clone. The rearrangement uses TRBV4-2 and TRBJ2-7; possibly TRBD1 or TRBD2 for D (5 bases each). The CDR3 spans 15 residues. V was clipped by 5 bases and J by 3 bases, with 17 bases between them. Germline values: CDR1 LGHNA, CDR2 YNFKEQ. The CDR3 sequence is CASSLGQSEVYEQYF. CDR3 coding DNA: TGTGCCAGCAGCTTGGGGCAGTCGGAGGTCTACGAGCAGTACTTC.

CDR3 sequence: CASSPGMGQVYEQYF. The CDR3 nucleotides read TGTGCCAGCAGCCCTGGGATGGGACAGGTCTACGAGCAGTACTTC. The chain employs TRBV11-2 and TRBJ2-7; TRBD1 matches at 8 bases. With V trimmed by 5 bases and J by 3 bases, 9 bases remained unmatched. The germline V gene has CDR1 SGHAT and CDR2 FQNNGV. The CDR3 is 15 amino acids.

This rearrangement joins TRBV5-1 to TRBJ2-7; 8 bases map to TRBD1. The CDR3 consists of 15 residues. J lost 4 bases, V lost 4 bases, and 10 bases had no gene match. Germline loops: CDR1 SGHRS, CDR2 YFSETQ. This chain's CDR3 is CASSPRQGIRYEQYF. In DNA form, the CDR3 reads TGCGCCAGCAGCCCGCGACAGGGGATTCGATACGAGCAGTACTTC.

This chain joins TRBV12-5 and TRBJ2-1; D possibly corresponds to TRBD1 (6 bases). Germline values: CDR1 LGHNT, CDR2 FRNRAP. With 6 bases removed from V and 7 bases from J, the gap between germline ends came to 13 bases. The CDR3 extends over 13 amino acids. CDR3 region: CASGQGPYNEQFF. As DNA, the CDR3 is TGTGCTAGTGGACAGGGTCCGTATAATGAGCAGTTCTTC.

A single count supports this clone. The chain carries TRBV7-2 and TRBJ2-1; D unresolved. The CDR3 has 18 residues. Germline loops: CDR1 SGHTA, CDR2 FQGNSA. V lost 5 bases and J 0 bases, leaving 20 bases between the germline ends. The CDR3 DNA reads TGTGCCAGCAGCAAAGAGCCCCTCCTGGCAAGCTCCTACAATGAGCAGTTCTTC. The encoded protein is CASSKEPLLASSYNEQFF. Full variable domain (remainder filled in from reference TRBV7-2 and TRBJ2-1): GAGVSQSPSNKVTEKGKDVELRCDPISGHTALYWYRQSLGQGLEFLIYFQGNSAPDKSGLPSDRFSAERTGGSVSTLTIQRTQQEDSAVYLCASSKEPLLASSYNEQFFGPGTRLTVL.